The 3 T cell receptor beta chains below come from one sample, sequenced in a study of OX40 agonist ivuxolimab in advanced cancers. Here immunoSEQ multiplex PCR was the method, and the copy in TCRdb shows in-frame clones only, minus some. Of tens of thousands of clones listed, approximately 89% are singletons. This sample comprised CD4+ or CD8+ T cells sorted from blood, obtained in a trial of the OX40 agonist ivuxolimab. These receptor sequences come from an adult with an advanced solid tumor such as melanoma, head and neck, liver or kidney cancer.

This clone was seen a handful of times. V usage is TRBV30 and J usage is TRBJ2-3, with D possibly matching TRBD2 (6 bases). This CDR3 has 14 residues. With 5 bases removed from V and 1 base from J, the gap between germline ends came to 13 bases. Per the germline V gene, CDR1 is GTSNPN and CDR2 is SVGIG (reference sequence). In DNA, the CDR3 is TGTGCCTGGGAAGCGTCTAGCGGCACAGATACGCAGTATTTT. This codes for CAWEASSGTDTQYF.

The chain carries TRBV27 and TRBJ2-7; D is perhaps TRBD1 (6 bases). Germline-derived CDR1 and CDR2 are MNHEY and SMNVEV (reference sequence). V gave up 8 bases and J gave up 3 bases, with 14 bases separating them. The length of the CDR3 is 13 residues. CDR3 DNA: TGTGCCAGCGCAACCGGGACACACTACGAGCAGTACTTC. Translated: CASATGTHYEQYF.

This clone was recorded once. The V call is TRBV19, the J call TRBJ2-1, with a possible D match to TRBD1 (5 bases). CDR3 length: 15 residues. V was shortened by 1 base and J by 6 bases, with 13 bases between the two germline ends. CDR1 is LNHDA, CDR2 SQIVND, per germline (reference sequence). This CDR3 reads CASSIGRQLSNEQFF. In DNA form, the CDR3 reads TGTGCCAGTAGTATAGGGCGACAGTTAAGCAATGAGCAGTTCTTC.